The clone carrying this T cell receptor (beta chain) was counted a single time. The source of the sample is a study of T cell responses to AZD1222 COVID-19 vaccine. Trimming cost V 0 bases and J 12 bases; bases outside gene matches: 5. Germline lookup yields CDR1 WNHNN and CDR2 SYGVQD (reference sequence). The CDR3 spans 13 residues. Profiling relied on immunoSEQ multiplex PCR, and the TCRdb table lists in-frame clones only, not all of them. This sample has 95,000 to 150,000 clones, with approximately 90% found just once. The TCR was taken from an adult in good health. Specimen: peripheral blood, collected on day 0 of AZD1222 vaccination. The V and J genes are TRBV10-1 and TRBJ2-1, with 7 nucleotides matching TRBD2. CDR3 nucleotides: TGCGCCAGCAGTGAGTCTTTAAGGGAGGGGCAGTTCTTC. Encoded protein: CASSESLREGQFF.